This TCR beta chain appears in the sequencing data of a study of CD4+ T cells in melanoma. Using immunoSEQ multiplex PCR, the repertoire was profiled, and TCRdb retains in-frame clones only, with some absent. The data contain roughly 140,000 clones, about 90% of them singletons. J gave up 3 bases and V 1 base, and 4 bases lay outside the gene matches. The CDR3 extends over 16 amino acids. Germline assignment: CDR1 SGHDT and CDR2 YYEEEE. The rearrangement links TRBV5-6 to TRBJ2-5, with 12 bases matching TRBD2. This sequence was found in a human donor with melanoma. The CDR3 reads CASSLTSGGPEETQYF. The DNA of the CDR3 is TGTGCCAGCAGCTTGACTAGCGGGGGGCCTGAAGAGACCCAGTACTTC.